One sample yielded the 2 T cell receptor beta chains listed below, sequenced in a study of radiotherapy plus CTLA-4 blockade in lung cancer. This table comes from immunoSEQ multiplex PCR, and its TCRdb copy is limited to in-frame clones, with some not included. The data contain tens of thousands of clones, around 80% of them singletons. The sequencing here drew on peripheral blood, taken from a patient treated with radiotherapy plus ipilimumab. The receptors stem from a human donor with non-small cell lung cancer that progressed on radiotherapy plus ipilimumab.

The V and J genes are TRBV7-2 and TRBJ1-1; D gene unclear. The V gene's germline CDR1 is SGHTA and CDR2 FQGNSA. CDR3 length equals 13 residues. The V gene lost 1 base and the J gene lost 4 bases, with 7 bases spanning the gap. CDR3 sequence reads: CASSLGSLTEAFF. Here the CDR3 DNA reads TGTGCCAGCAGCTTAGGGTCCCTCACTGAAGCTTTCTTT.

V gene TRBV16 combines with J gene TRBJ2-5, with 7 nucleotides matching TRBD1. Trimming took 3 bases from V and 1 from J; bases not matched to a gene: 5. CDR3 length: 15 amino acids. Germline-derived CDR1 and CDR2 are KGHSY and FQNENV. The CDR3 nucleotides are TGTGCCAGCAGCCATCACCGGGACAGCCAAGAGACCCAGTACTTC. This translates into CASSHHRDSQETQYF.